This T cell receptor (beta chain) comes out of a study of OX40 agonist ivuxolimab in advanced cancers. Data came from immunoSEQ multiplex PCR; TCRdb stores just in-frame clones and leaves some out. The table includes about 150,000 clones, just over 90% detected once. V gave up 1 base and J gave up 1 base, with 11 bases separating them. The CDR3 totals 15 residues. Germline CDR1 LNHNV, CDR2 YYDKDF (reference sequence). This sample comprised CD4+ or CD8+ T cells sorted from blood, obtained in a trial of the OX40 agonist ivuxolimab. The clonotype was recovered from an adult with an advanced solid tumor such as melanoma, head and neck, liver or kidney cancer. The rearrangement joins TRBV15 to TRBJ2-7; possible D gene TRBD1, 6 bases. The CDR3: CATSRAQGPSYEQYF. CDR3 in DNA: TGTGCCACCAGCAGAGCACAGGGTCCTTCCTACGAGCAGTACTTC.